This T cell receptor beta chain was observed in a study of blood T cell repertoires in COVID-19. The table came from immunoSEQ multiplex PCR; TCRdb's copy has only in-frame clones and leaves some out. Among 120,000 or so clones, 55% to 75% were seen once, and the ten largest hold about 2.2%. This clone was counted only a few times. V lost 3 bases and J lost 3, with 5 bases in between. The germline V gene has CDR1 MDHEN and CDR2 SYDVKM. This CDR3 spans 12 amino acids. This sequence was found in a woman aged 65 to 85 with acute or convalescent COVID-19. The J gene is TRBJ1-1, the V gene TRBV28; D is undetermined. Sequencing input: peripheral blood. The CDR3 sequence: CASSLSHTEAFF. DNA of the CDR3: TGTGCCAGCAGTTTGTCTCACACTGAAGCTTTCTTT.